Only one count was recorded for the clone carrying this TCR beta chain. Between the trimmed V and J ends, which lost 5 bases and 1 base, there was a span of 11 bases. This CDR3 has 14 residues. Germline loops: CDR1 SEHNR, CDR2 FQNEAQ (reference sequence). The sample comes from a study of PD-1 blockade in classical Hodgkin lymphoma. Described time point: cycle 4 day 1 (C4D1), after less than 7 weeks of nivolumab. The patients all showed relapse after autologous stem cell transplantation, while their brentuximab vedotin exposure varied. Produced via immunoSEQ multiplex PCR; TCRdb's table is partial and in-frame only. This sample yields some 110,000 clones, of which around 90% are seen a single time; roughly 19% belongs to the top ten.

The receptor was isolated from a human donor with classical Hodgkin lymphoma. This sequence joins TRBV7-9 and TRBJ1-2; D is unresolved. Sequenced material: peripheral blood mononuclear cells (PBMCs), taken before the fourth cycle of nivolumab. For the CDR3, the DNA is TGTGCCAGCAGCCACGTCTCCGTTAACTATGGCTACACCTTC. This gives the protein CASSHVSVNYGYTF.